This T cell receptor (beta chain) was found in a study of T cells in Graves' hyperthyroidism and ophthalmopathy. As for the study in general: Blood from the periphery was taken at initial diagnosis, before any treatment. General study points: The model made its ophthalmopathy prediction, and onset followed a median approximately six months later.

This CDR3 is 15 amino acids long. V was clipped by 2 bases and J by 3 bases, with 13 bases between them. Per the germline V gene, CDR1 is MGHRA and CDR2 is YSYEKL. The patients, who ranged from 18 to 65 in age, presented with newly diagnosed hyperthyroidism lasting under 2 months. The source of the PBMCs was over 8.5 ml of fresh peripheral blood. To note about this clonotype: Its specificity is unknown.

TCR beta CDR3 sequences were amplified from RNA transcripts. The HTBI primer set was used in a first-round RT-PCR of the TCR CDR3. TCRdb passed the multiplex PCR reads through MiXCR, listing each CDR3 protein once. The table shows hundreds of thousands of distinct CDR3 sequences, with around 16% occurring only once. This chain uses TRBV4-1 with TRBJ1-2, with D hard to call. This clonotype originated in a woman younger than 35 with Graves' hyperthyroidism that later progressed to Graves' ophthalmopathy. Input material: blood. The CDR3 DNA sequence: TGCGCCAGCAGCCAACCCCTGCGGGGTGACTATGGCTACACCTTC. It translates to CASSQPLRGDYGYTF.